This TCR beta chain comes out of a study of blood T cell repertoires in COVID-19. In the authors' workflow: Reference gene primer amplification gave estimated nucleated cell counts. Assay used: immunoSEQ multiplex PCR; TCRdb lists only in-frame clones, some missing. Clonal size and the V and J genes are those of that table, whereas D and trimming came from the DNA. The sample contains fewer than 85,000 clones, around 80% of which appear only once. This TCR came from a man aged 55 to 70 with active or convalescent COVID-19. The sequencing input was peripheral blood.

CDR3 sequence: CASSLAFRGNTEAFF. CDR3 sequence (DNA): TGCGCCAGCAGCTTGGCTTTCAGGGGGAACACTGAAGCTTTCTTT. J is TRBJ1-1 and V is TRBV5-1, with a weak D call TRBD1 (6 bases). This CDR3 is 15 amino acids long. Trimming cost V 0 bases and J 1 base, with 10 bases left between them. In germline, CDR1 is SGHRS, CDR2 YFSETQ.